Described below is a single T cell receptor beta chain sequence and its context. This CDR3 has 13 amino acids. With 3 bases removed from V and 10 bases from J, the gap between germline ends came to 16 bases. The germline V gene encodes CDR1 MDHEN and CDR2 SYDVKM. This entry is derived from a study of blood T cell repertoires in COVID-19. Study information: COVID-19 samples, acute and convalescent, were from the United States, Italy and Spain.

Generated by immunoSEQ multiplex PCR, the TCRdb table keeps only in-frame clones and is missing some. The sample carries a few hundred thousand clones, 84% recorded once. Sequenced: peripheral blood. The source of this sequence is a woman aged 25-40 years who had recovered from COVID-19. The chain couples TRBV28 to TRBJ2-7; D possibly corresponds to TRBD1 (6 bases). This CDR3 reads CASSLGQAIPQYF. The CDR3, as DNA: TGTGCCAGCAGTTTGGGACAAGCTATACCCCAGTACTTC.